The 3 T cell receptor beta chains reported below all come from one sample, sequenced in a study of PD-L1 blockade in urothelial cancer. Time point given: pretreatment peripheral blood. This table comes from immunoSEQ multiplex PCR, and its TCRdb copy is limited to in-frame clones, with some not included. Of some 100,000 clones in the sample, more than 70% were seen once. The sequenced sample was PBMCs, obtained around atezolizumab (anti-PD-L1) treatment. The receptor set was obtained from a woman older than 75 with urothelial cancer.

The chain has TRBV12-5 and TRBJ1-5; tentative D call: TRBD1 (5 bases). Germline values: CDR1 LGHNT, CDR2 FRNRAP. V gave up 3 bases and J gave up 7 bases, with 13 bases separating them. CDR3 length: 14 residues. DNA for the CDR3: TGTGCTAGTGGTTTAGACGGGGGGACGCAGCCCCAGCATTTT. Residues: CASGLDGGTQPQHF.

The rearrangement joins TRBV5-6 to TRBJ2-1, with 8 bases fitting TRBD2. J was trimmed by 6 bases and V by 4 bases; bases with no gene match: 9. Per the germline V gene, CDR1 is SGHDT and CDR2 is YYEEEE. The CDR3 totals 15 residues. In DNA, the CDR3 is TGTGCCAGCAGCCTCCCGGGAGGGCCGGGCAATGAGCAGTTCTTC. Residues: CASSLPGGPGNEQFF.

The chain combines TRBV27 with TRBJ2-1; 10 nucleotides agree with TRBD2. The germline gives CDR1 MNHEY, CDR2 SMNVEV (reference sequence). The CDR3 length is 16 residues. After removal of 5 bases from V and 4 bases from J, the junction contained 8 bases not matched to a gene. The CDR3 is CASSTKLAGKYNEQFF. DNA of the CDR3: TGTGCCAGCAGTACGAAACTAGCGGGAAAATACAATGAGCAGTTCTTC.